Detailed here is one TCR beta chain. Its antigen target is currently unknown. Per-nucleotide qualities are absent, and no much larger clonotype sits a single base away. With the immunoSEQ assay, which is a bias-controlled multiplex PCR relying on V- and J-specific primers, TCR beta CDR3 regions were amplified from genomic DNA. In a second PCR step, a proprietary barcode and Illumina adapter sequences were attached to the CDR3 amplicons. An Illumina MiSeq instrument was used to sequence the CDR3 libraries. The original methods were these. Export and quality control were done with immunoSEQ Analyzer 3.0, while downstream analyses used R Bioconductor and Immunarch. Repertoire metrics were calculated using only productive rearrangements within the normalized downsampled data set. Pathologically expanded clonotypes were defined as those larger than 5 templates in the normalized cohort. The Inverse Simpson Index served as the measure of repertoire diversity. To capture all clonotypes, the CMV-specificity analyses were run on the non-normalized data set. The table was pulled from immuneACCESS by TCRdb, which kept in-frame rearrangements only. Such tables lose some clones; where checked, under half of the loss comes from unresolved V genes, and the rest has no known cause. V and J calls and clone size come straight from that table; D and trimming were deduced from the DNA. The sample table holds fewer than 8,000 clones, of which roughly 94% were seen once. The ten top clones hold less than 1.5% of the sample.

Taken with the paper, the label for time point translates to: 30 days after allo-HCT. Recipient blood was collected about 28 days before transplant and at days 30, 100 and 180 after transplant. Nuclei Lysis Solution was used to extract genomic DNA from fresh or cryopreserved unfractionated peripheral blood mononuclear cells. The sample comes from a study of T cell clonotyping in hematopoietic cell transplantation (dated by TCRdb to the early 2020s). Broadly, across the study: In the study, 135 blood samples were gathered from roughly 35 consecutive transplant recipients and their related donors. Recruitment of patients ran from 2015 to early 2017, and follow-up continued until September 2020 or until death.

Study-wide conclusions, independent of this receptor: The sample size was limited, and because cells were not sorted, the contributions of CD4 and CD8 repertoires could not be separated. Only a small fraction of recipient repertoires overlapped donor repertoires, with over 95% appearing de novo at the given depth. Broader posttransplant TCR repertoire diversity was predicted by donor and pretransplant recipient Inverse Simpson Index values. After transplant, TCR diversity in recipients dropped, and pathologically expanded clonotypes climbed progressively between day 30 and day 180.

Looking up the germline V gene yields CDR1 MDHEN and CDR2 SYDVKM. Trimming at the junction amounts to 6 bases on V and 2 bases on J, and the germline ends lie 16 bases apart. Taken from cysteine to phenylalanine, the CDR3 has 15 residues. This entry keeps only the CDR3 DNA: 45 bases, framed from base 1. The chain was built from TRBV28 and TRBJ2-5; a tentative D call is TRBD2 (6 bases match). The receptor's source is a male patient between 60 and 69 years old who had an allogeneic stem cell transplant from an unrelated donor, so T cells may come from the graft donor. Some clones in this sample may be carry-over from other donors' samples. This specimen was peripheral blood mononuclear cells, taken 30 days after allogeneic stem cell transplant. The nucleotide sequence reads as follows: TGTGCCAGCAGGGAGGGATCTCTGCGGCAAGAGACCCAGTACTTC. This translates into CASREGSLRQETQYF.